The rows below give T cell receptor beta chains drawn from one sample of a study of graft-versus-host responses after intestinal transplantation. The protocol was immunoSEQ multiplex PCR, while the TCRdb copy is restricted to in-frame clones and leaves out a portion. This repertoire shows around 20,000 clones, under 50% found once; its top ten account for about 1%. Sequenced here: alloreactive CD4+ T cells from a mixed lymphocyte reaction culture, sampled before intestinal transplant. Receptors originate from a human patient who received an intestinal transplant. Each CDR3 is given with its conserved first and last residue. Each record gives: V gene, clone size, D gene, J gene, CDR3 DNA, CDR3 protein. D genes are given only for firm matches. Clone size is stated in some rows and not others, as once, few, many or a class when expanded.

>TRBV5-1|few|TRBD1|TRBJ2-2
TGCGCCAGCAGCTTGGACAGGGGATGGACCGGGGAGCTGTTTTTT
CASSLDRGWTGELFF
>TRBV10-3|.|.|TRBJ2-7
TGTGCCACCGTAAACAGGGTTAATTACGAGCAGTACTTC
CATVNRVNYEQYF
>TRBV18|few|TRBD1|TRBJ1-2
TGTGCCAGCTCACCCGGACAGGCCTATGGCTACACCTTC
CASSPGQAYGYTF
>TRBV27|.|TRBD2|TRBJ2-2
TGTGCCAGCAGTGCTAAGGGACTAGCGGCCGGGAACACCGGGGAGCTGTTTTTT
CASSAKGLAAGNTGELFF
>TRBV5-1|.|.|TRBJ1-2
TGCGCCAGCAGCCCAGGGCCCTATGGCTACACCTTC
CASSPGPYGYTF
>TRBV4-2|.|.|TRBJ1-2
TGTGCCAGCAGCCAAGAGTGGATCGGGGAGGGGTATGGCTACACCTTC
CASSQEWIGEGYGYTF
>TRBV10-3|.|TRBD2|TRBJ2-3
TGTGCCATCAGTCCGGGGGTAGCGGGGGGTGCAGATACGCAGTATTTT
CAISPGVAGGADTQYF
>TRBV27|.|TRBD1|TRBJ1-4
TGTGCCAGCAGTTTTGAGGGGGCAGGGGAAAAACTGTTTTTT
CASSFEGAGEKLFF
>TRBV6-1|few|TRBD2|TRBJ2-7
TGTGCCAGCAGTGAATATGGGACTAGCGGGGTCTACGAGCAGTACTTC
CASSEYGTSGVYEQYF
>TRBV21-1|.|.|TRBJ1-6
TGTGCCAGCAGCAAAGGACAGGTTTATTCACCCCTCCACTTT
CASSKGQVYSPLHF
>TRBV11-3|.|.|TRBJ2-7
TGTGCCAGCAGCCCAGGAGTGGGGCAGTACGAGCAGTACTTC
CASSPGVGQYEQYF
>TRBV19|.|.|TRBJ1-2
.
CASTSGYGYTF
>TRBV19|.|.|TRBJ2-7
TGTGCCAGTAGTCATAGGGGGGGCAGCGGATATTCCTACGAGCAGTACTTC
CASSHRGGSGYSYEQYF
>TRBV5-6|medium-sized|TRBD1|TRBJ1-2
TGTGCCAGCTGCCGGGACAGGGACGGGGGCTACACCTTC
CASCRDRDGGYTF
>TRBV9|once|TRBD2|TRBJ2-3
TGTGCCAGCAGCGCTGGGCCTAGCGGGAGCACAGATACGCAGTATTTT
CASSAGPSGSTDTQYF
>TRBV6-1|few|TRBD1|TRBJ1-5
TGTGCCAGCAGGGGGTGGGCAGGGGGTCAGCCCCAGCATTTT
CASRGWAGGQPQHF
>TRBV5-6|medium-sized|.|TRBJ1-1
TGTGCCAGCAGCTTGGGGCTTACTGAAGCTTTCTTT
CASSLGLTEAFF
>TRBV7-6|.|.|TRBJ2-7
TGTGCCAGCAGCTTATTAGCGGCCTACGAGCAGTACTTC
CASSLLAAYEQYF
>TRBV25-1|few|.|TRBJ1-1
TGTGCCAGCAGTGAACAGGGGCTTGGGAGCACTGAAGCTTTCTTT
CASSEQGLGSTEAFF
>TRBV4-1|.|.|TRBJ2-3
TGCGCCAGCAGCCAAGGGAGGCTGGGACTTCTGGGTCACGCAGATACGCAGTATTTT
CASSQGRLGLLGHADTQYF
>TRBV6-6|.|TRBD2|TRBJ2-7
TGTGCCAGCACGGGGGGGCCCTGGGACGAGCAGTACTTC
CASTGGPWDEQYF
>TRBV7-9|.|TRBD1|TRBJ2-2
TGTGCCAGCAGCCCGGCGGGGACAGGGAACACCGGGGAGCTGTTTTTT
CASSPAGTGNTGELFF
>TRBV7-9|.|.|TRBJ2-1
TGTGCCAGCAGCTTTTTTCCAGGGGCATCCTACAATGAGCAGTTCTTC
CASSFFPGASYNEQFF
>TRBV28|.|TRBD2|TRBJ2-3
TGTGCCAGCAGTCCCCGAAGACTAGCGGTCACAGATACGCAGTATTTT
CASSPRRLAVTDTQYF
>TRBV5-1|few|.|TRBJ2-3
TGCGCCAGCAGCTTGGACGCCACTACCGGTCCAGATACGCAGTATTTT
CASSLDATTGPDTQYF
>TRBV9|.|.|TRBJ1-2
TGTGCCAGCAGCGTCCTTCCGGGGATCCCCGTAAGTGGCTACACCTTC
CASSVLPGIPVSGYTF
>TRBV5-1|medium-sized|TRBD1|TRBJ2-2
TGCGCCAGCAGCCCCCGACAGGGGGCCGGGGAGCTGTTTTTT
CASSPRQGAGELFF
>TRBV5-1|.|.|TRBJ1-5
TGCGCCAGCAGCTTGGCCGGGGTGTCCAATCAGCCCCAGCATTTT
CASSLAGVSNQPQHF
>TRBV19|.|TRBD1|TRBJ2-1
TGTGCCAGTAGTGCGACAGGGGACTCCTACAATGAGCAGTTCTTC
CASSATGDSYNEQFF
>TRBV7-6|once|.|TRBJ2-7
TGTGCCAGCAGCTTATTAGCGGCCTACGAGCAGTACTTC
CASSLLAAYEQYF
>TRBV2|.|TRBD2|TRBJ2-3
TGTGCCAGCAGTGTCGGACTAGGAAACACAGATACGCAGTATTTT
CASSVGLGNTDTQYF